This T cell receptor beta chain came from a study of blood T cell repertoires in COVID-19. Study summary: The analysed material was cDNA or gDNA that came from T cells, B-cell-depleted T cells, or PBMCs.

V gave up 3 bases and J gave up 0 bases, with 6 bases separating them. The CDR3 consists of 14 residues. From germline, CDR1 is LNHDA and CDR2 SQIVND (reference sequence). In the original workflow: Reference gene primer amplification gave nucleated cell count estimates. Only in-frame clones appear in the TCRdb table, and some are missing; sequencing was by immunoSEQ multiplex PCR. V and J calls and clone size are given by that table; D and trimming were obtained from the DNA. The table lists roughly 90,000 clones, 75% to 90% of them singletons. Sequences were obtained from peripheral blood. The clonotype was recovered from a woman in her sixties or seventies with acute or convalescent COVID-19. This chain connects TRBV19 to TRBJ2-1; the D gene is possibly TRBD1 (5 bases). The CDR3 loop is CASSIDSSYNEQFF. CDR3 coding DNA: TGTGCCAGTAGTATCGACAGCTCCTACAATGAGCAGTTCTTC.